The 5 T cell receptor beta chains below were found in one sample sequenced in a study of response to subunit inactivated influenza vaccine. A single record per CDR3 protein comes from TCRdb applying MiXCR to the RT-PCR reads. This sample has hundreds of thousands of distinct CDR3 sequences; around 25% occur once, and the top ten carry 1.5% to 2%. Sequences were derived from CD4+ T cells sorted from PBMCs, sampled 5 to 6 days after vaccination. The receptors derive from a man aged 45-60 years who received an inactivated influenza vaccine.

The chain is built from TRBV10-3 and TRBJ1-6; 8 bases agree with TRBD1. The CDR3 loop spans 15 amino acids. Trimming removed 7 bases from V and 8 bases from J; junction bases left unmatched: 10. Germline CDR1 reads ENHRY; CDR2 reads SYGVKD. The CDR3 here is CAIKDAGQVYSPLHF. CDR3 DNA: TGTGCCATCAAGGACGCGGGACAGGTATATTCACCCCTCCACTTT.

This clonotype was seen at least ten times. The chain links TRBV7-2 to TRBJ1-5, with D unresolved. In germline, CDR1 is SGHTA, CDR2 FQGNSA. The CDR3 is 16 residues long. Trimming cost V 2 bases and J 0 bases, with 11 bases left between them. DNA for the CDR3: TGTGCCAGCAGCTTACTCGTCGCGTCTAGCAATCAGCCCCAGCATTTT. As protein: CASSLLVASSNQPQHF.

The rearrangement joins TRBV9 to TRBJ2-2, with D possibly matching TRBD1 (6 bases). V was clipped by 2 bases and J by 0 bases, with 17 bases between them. The CDR3 spans 18 residues. The germline V gene encodes CDR1 SGDLS and CDR2 YYNGEE. Written as DNA, the CDR3 is TGTGCCAGCAGCGTCGGGGCAGGGGAGACGGCGAACACCGGGGAGCTGTTTTTT. Translation gives CASSVGAGETANTGELFF.

This clonotype was detected only a few times. The chain couples TRBV7-9 to TRBJ1-5, with unresolved D. Germline lookup yields CDR1 SEHNR and CDR2 FQNEAQ (reference sequence). The V and J ends lost 1 base and 7 bases respectively, with 8 bases between them. The CDR3 runs to 13 residues. The CDR3 DNA follows: TGTGCCAGCAGCTTAGGCGGGAGGCAGCCCCAGCATTTT. Translating it yields CASSLGGRQPQHF.

This clonotype was picked up one time. The rearrangement joins TRBV4-3 to TRBJ1-2, with D hard to call. The ends were cut back, 1 base at V and 0 bases at J, with 6 bases in the middle. The CDR3 covers 14 residues. Germline CDR1 LGHNA, CDR2 YSLEER. In nucleotides, the CDR3 is TGCGCCAGCAGCCAAGTAGCAGCTAACTATGGCTACACCTTC. The encoded protein is CASSQVAANYGYTF.